This T cell receptor beta chain came from a study of radiotherapy plus CTLA-4 blockade in lung cancer. This table comes from immunoSEQ multiplex PCR, and its TCRdb copy is limited to in-frame clones, with some not included. The table has some 100,000 clones, approximately 84% seen once; the top ten hold about 5.2%. Study observations and caveats: How blood T cell clones changed early, along with interferon-beta, reportedly forecast response best.

Germline-derived CDR1 and CDR2 are MNHEY and SVGAGI. The CDR3 covers 14 residues. V shed 5 bases and J shed 1 base, with 11 bases lying between them. In the case of this clone: Its antigen is currently unknown.

This clonotype originated in a human donor with non-small cell lung cancer who had a partial response to radiotherapy plus ipilimumab. Sample: peripheral blood, taken from a patient treated with radiotherapy plus ipilimumab. The rearrangement uses TRBV6-5 and TRBJ1-1; a possible D gene is TRBD1 (6 bases). As DNA, the CDR3 is TGTGCCAGCAGTCCTAAACAGGGGAACACTGAAGCTTTCTTT. It yields the protein CASSPKQGNTEAFF.